These 32 T cell receptor beta chains came from one sample sequenced in a study of regulatory T cells in long-lasting Graves disease. The time point was: newly diagnosed GD, antithyroid drugs for less than 3 months. With RNA extracted from PBMCs as input, the TCR library was made. Investigators prepared the TCR beta libraries by applying iRepertoire HTBI primers and Arm-PCR of CDR3 regions. MiXCR, run by TCRdb on the multiplex PCR reads, gives a single entry per CDR3 protein. The sample holds about 400,000 distinct CDR3 sequences, 15% seen once. The data were also submitted as part of a second study, on T cells in Graves' hyperthyroidism and ophthalmopathy.

The material sequenced was peripheral blood mononuclear cells (PBMCs), taken at new diagnosis, from a patient treated with antithyroid drugs. The receptor source for this set is a woman aged 40 to 49 with Graves disease.

As to this clonotype: No DNA is shown, since the ends of the CDR3 on it are uncertain; the CDR3 is the one TCRdb lists. The genes are TRBV11-3 and TRBJ2-7; the DNA was not compared with TRBD1, the D call given in the table. The germline V gene encodes CDR1 SGHNT and CDR2 YENEEA. The CDR3 is 24 residues long, counting both termini. The CDR3 sequence is CARRGDTQYFGPGTRDSGLGEQYF.

In this sample, this clonotype turned up many times. The chain has TRBV19 and TRBJ1-6; D is possibly TRBD1 (6 bases). Germline CDR1 is LNHDA and CDR2 is SQIVND (reference sequence). V dropped 7 bases and J dropped 9 bases, with 19 bases sitting between them. The CDR3 totals 15 residues. The DNA of the CDR3 is TGTGCCAGTACCAAAGGGGGGGATCGGGGTTCACCCCTCCACTTT. The encoded protein is CASTKGGDRGSPLHF.

This clonotype was counted many times. This chain links TRBV11-3 with TRBJ2-5; tentatively, D is TRBD2 (5 bases). V dropped 5 bases and J dropped 1 base, with 11 bases sitting between them. Germline V lookup: CDR1 SGHNT, CDR2 YENEEA. This CDR3 contains 14 residues. The CDR3 nucleotides read TGTGCCAGCAGCACCAGACTATCCCAAGAGACCCAGTACTTC. Amino acids: CASSTRLSQETQYF.

The chain combines TRBV2 with TRBJ2-7; TRBD1 or TRBD2 may be the D gene (5 bases each). The CDR3 sequence is 14 residues long. Trimming stripped 5 bases from V and 6 bases from J, with 17 bases between. The germline CDR1 and CDR2 sequences are SNHLY and FYNNEI. CDR3 nucleotide sequence: TGTGCCAGCAGTAGACAGCGCCTCGGGGCCGAGCAGTACTTC. It specifies CASSRQRLGAEQYF.

Concerning this clonotype itself: A read error may explain this, as a much larger clone is one base away. The J gene is TRBJ2-1, the V gene TRBV18; 7 bases match TRBD2. Trimming cost V 1 base and J 6 bases; bases outside gene matches: 9. CDR3 size: 16 residues. Germline V gene data show CDR1 as KGHSH and CDR2 as LQKENI. Here the CDR3 reads CASSPQESGTRNEQFF. In nucleotides, the CDR3 is TGTGCCAGCTCACCACAGGAGAGCGGGACCCGCAATGAGCAGTTCTTC.

This clonotype was counted ten times or more. This chain joins TRBV11-3 and TRBJ1-1, with 9 bases identical to TRBD1. CDR3 length equals 13 residues. Germline assignment: CDR1 SGHNT and CDR2 YENEEA. With V trimmed by 8 bases and J by 4 bases, 5 bases remained unmatched. This CDR3 reads CASGTGGFTEAFF. Written as DNA, the CDR3 is TGTGCCAGCGGAACAGGGGGCTTCACTGAAGCTTTCTTT.

This clonotype has ten or more counts. This chain uses TRBV29-1 with TRBJ2-5; maybe TRBD1 (7 bases). This CDR3 is 14 amino acids long. Germline CDR1 reads SQVTM; CDR2 reads ANQGSEA. Trimming took 3 bases from V and 0 from J, leaving 11 bases between them. The CDR3 reads CSVEWRGHQETQYF. The CDR3, as DNA: TGCAGCGTTGAGTGGAGGGGGCACCAAGAGACCCAGTACTTC.

This clonotype was seen repeatedly, ten times or more. The V gene is TRBV11-2, the J gene TRBJ2-4; 13 positions agree with TRBD2. Germline V gene lookup returns CDR1 SGHAT and CDR2 FQNNGV. The CDR3 sequence is 19 residues long. V shed 0 bases and J 0 bases; nucleotides not matched to a gene: 5. As DNA, the CDR3 is TGTGCCAGCAGCTTAGATCGGACTAGCGGGAGCCTAGCCAAAAACATTCAGTACTTC. Amino acids: CASSLDRTSGSLAKNIQYF.

Notes on this clonotype: This could be a read error, since a much larger clone is one nucleotide away. V usage is TRBV28 and J usage is TRBJ2-7; unclear D gene. There are 14 residues in the CDR3. Deletions cut 6 bases from V and 7 bases from J, with 19 bases between. In germline, CDR1 is MDHEN, CDR2 SYDVKM. The chain's CDR3 is CASSPFRELGEQYF. CDR3 DNA: TGTGCCAGCAGCCCATTTAGGGAATTGGGTGAGCAGTACTTC.

This clonotype was seen only a few times. The rearrangement links TRBV5-4 to TRBJ2-7; no clear D. Germline V lookup: CDR1 SGHNT, CDR2 YYREEE (reference sequence). Trimming took 3 bases from V and 2 from J, leaving 9 bases between them. The CDR3 loop spans 13 amino acids. The CDR3 spells CASSSDGAYEQYF. The DNA of the CDR3 is TGTGCCAGCAGCTCCGACGGTGCCTACGAGCAGTACTTC.

There are many counts of this clonotype. This chain uses TRBV9 with TRBJ1-2; 7 positions match TRBD1. J gave up 4 bases and V 0 bases, and 3 bases lay outside the gene matches. The CDR3 is 14 residues long. The germline V gene encodes CDR1 SGDLS and CDR2 YYNGEE. The CDR3 DNA is TGTGCCAGCAGCGTAGGGGACAGCGTCTATGGCTACACCTTC. Amino acids: CASSVGDSVYGYTF.

This clonotype was found many times. J is TRBJ2-7 and V is TRBV7-9; TRBD1 matches 7 bases. CDR3 length: 14 amino acids. Germline values: CDR1 SEHNR, CDR2 FQNEAQ (reference sequence). V gave up 2 bases and J gave up 4 bases; unmatched junction bases: 5. The CDR3 loop is CASSLRQGWYEQYF. As DNA, the CDR3 is TGTGCCAGCAGCTTACGACAGGGTTGGTACGAGCAGTACTTC.

This clonotype was detected a few times. The CDR3 reads CSALDRRGTGELFF. The DNA for the CDR3 is TGCAGTGCTCTAGACAGGCGTGGCACCGGGGAGCTGTTTTTT. The chain joins TRBV20-1 to TRBJ2-2; a weak D match, TRBD1 (6 bases). Germline V gives CDR1 DFQATT, CDR2 SNEGSKA (reference sequence). This CDR3 spans 14 amino acids. V was pared by 5 bases and J by 4 bases, with 14 bases between.

In this sample, this clonotype turned up many times. The rearrangement uses TRBV12-3 or TRBV12-4 and TRBJ2-1; D is perhaps TRBD2 (6 bases). V lost 6 bases, J lost 10 bases, and 25 bases lay in between. The CDR3 runs to 16 residues. The DNA for the CDR3 is TGTGCCAGCAGCCCTCGGCGGGACGGTGGCGAGAGAGAGCAGTTCTTC. This translates into CASSPRRDGGEREQFF.

This clonotype was recorded many times. V usage is TRBV10-3 and J usage is TRBJ2-1, with D possibly TRBD1 on 5 matching bases. CDR1 and CDR2 from the germline V gene are ENHRY and SYGVKD. The V gene lost 4 bases and the J gene lost 5 bases, with 12 bases spanning the gap. The CDR3 totals 14 residues. This chain's CDR3 is CAISGGRVDNEQFF. Written as DNA, the CDR3 is TGTGCCATCAGTGGGGGCAGAGTAGACAATGAGCAGTTCTTC.

This clonotype was picked up many times. This rearrangement joins TRBV9 to TRBJ2-3, with D possibly TRBD2 on 6 matching bases. The CDR3 is made up of 14 amino acids. The V and J ends lost 0 bases and 4 bases respectively, with 9 bases between them. CDR1 SGDLS and CDR2 YYNGEE come from the germline V gene. CDR3 loop: CASSVAGVADTQYF. The CDR3 region has the DNA TGTGCCAGCAGCGTAGCGGGAGTGGCAGATACGCAGTATTTT.

On this clonotype: This may come from a read error, since a much larger clone is one base off. The V call is TRBV7-2, the J call TRBJ1-2; maybe TRBD1 (6 bases). CDR1 and CDR2 (germline): SGHTA, FQGNSA. CDR3 length: 13 amino acids. CDR3 sequence: CAGSLVGGGGYTF. In nucleotides, the CDR3 is TGTGCCGGCAGCTTAGTTGGAGGGGGAGGCTACACCTTC. The full variable domain, rest sourced from reference TRBV7-2 and TRBJ1-2, is GAGVSQSPSNKVTEKGKDVELRCDPISGHTALYWYRQSLGQGLEFLIYFQGNSAPDKSGLPSDRFSAERTGGSVSTLTIQRTQQEDSAVYLCAGSLVGGGGYTFGSGTRLTVV.

This clonotype appeared a few times. The chain recombines TRBV12-3 or TRBV12-4 with TRBJ2-2; D is unclear. V was pared by 7 bases and J by 3 bases, with 9 bases between. The CDR3 covers 13 residues. The CDR3 spells CASTSAYTGELFF. Here the CDR3 DNA reads TGTGCCAGCACATCGGCTTACACCGGGGAGCTGTTTTTT.

CDR3: CSVGGVRLREQYF. DNA of the CDR3: TGCAGCGTTGGGGGGGTTCGATTGCGCGAGCAGTACTTC. The chain carries TRBV29-1 and TRBJ2-7, with D tentatively TRBD2 (6 bases). V was trimmed by 4 bases and J by 6 bases, leaving 16 bases between them. The CDR3 covers 13 residues. Germline assignment: CDR1 SQVTM and CDR2 ANQGSEA.

This clonotype was detected many times. In nucleotides, the CDR3 is TGTGCCAGCAGCTTAGAGGGGGGGGGGCTTACAGATACGCAGTATTTT. It is translated as CASSLEGGGLTDTQYF. The rearrangement links TRBV11-2 to TRBJ2-3; D may be TRBD2 (7 bases). Trimming stripped 0 bases from V and 3 bases from J, with 13 bases between. Looked up from germline, CDR1 is SGHAT and CDR2 is FQNNGV. This CDR3 comprises 16 residues.

This clonotype was observed many times. The chain joins TRBV7-2 to TRBJ2-7; 7 bases align to TRBD2. Germline values: CDR1 SGHTA, CDR2 FQGNSA. The CDR3 runs to 21 residues. The J segment lost 1 base and the V segment lost 0 bases, leaving 21 bases of the junction unmatched. The CDR3 DNA reads as TGTGCCAGCAGCTTAGCGCTTTGGGCTAGCGGAGGGAGGCGGACTTCCTACGAGCAGTACTTC. Translated: CASSLALWASGGRRTSYEQYF.

This clonotype was recorded many times. The chain joins TRBV24-1 to TRBJ2-5, with 8 bases lining up with TRBD1. V lost 5 bases and J lost 1; bases outside the gene matches: 2. The germline gives CDR1 KGHDR, CDR2 SFDVKD. The CDR3 is 14 residues long. CDR3 loop: CATSGTGLQETQYF. The DNA of the CDR3 is TGTGCCACCAGTGGGACAGGGCTCCAAGAGACCCAGTACTTC.

Many counts were recorded for this clonotype. The V and J genes are TRBV28 and TRBJ1-2; D gene uncertain. Germline V gene sequence: CDR1 MDHEN, CDR2 SYDVKM. Trimming took 8 bases from V and 1 from J, leaving 11 bases between them. CDR3 length: 13 residues. The CDR3 DNA reads as TGTGCCAGCTGCCCCGGGGATAACTATGGCTACACCTTC. It codes for CASCPGDNYGYTF.

The chain links TRBV3-1 to TRBJ2-5; the match to TRBD2 covers 14 bases. This CDR3 contains 16 residues. From germline, CDR1 is LGHDT and CDR2 YNNKEL (reference sequence). Trimming cost V 6 bases and J 4 bases; bases outside gene matches: 7. CDR3 in amino acids: CASRPGTSGSSETQYF. The CDR3 DNA reads TGTGCCAGCAGACCCGGGACTAGCGGGAGTTCAGAGACCCAGTACTTC.

This clonotype was detected ten times or more. V usage is TRBV7-2 and J usage is TRBJ2-2; 12 nucleotides match TRBD2. This CDR3 has 15 amino acids. Unmatched junction bases numbered 3, after V lost 5 bases and J lost 5 bases. CDR1 is SGHTA, CDR2 FQGNSA, per germline. The CDR3 DNA reads as TGTGCCAGCAGCCCCACTAGCGGGAGGACCGGGGAGCTGTTTTTT. Its protein is CASSPTSGRTGELFF.

This clonotype has ten or more counts. The V and J genes are TRBV11-2 and TRBJ2-2; D not certain. This CDR3 contains 12 residues. Trimming left V 5 bases short and J 7 bases short, with 8 bases between. Germline CDR1 and CDR2: SGHAT and FQNNGV. The DNA of the CDR3 is TGTGCCAGCAGCCGAGGCCTCGGGGAGCTGTTTTTT. This translates into CASSRGLGELFF.

V gene TRBV4-1 combines with J gene TRBJ2-6; the D gene is possibly TRBD1 (7 bases). V lost 1 base and J lost 3, with 13 bases in between. Germline V lookup: CDR1 MGHRA, CDR2 YSYEKL. This CDR3 has 17 amino acids. The CDR3: CASSQGGTVFGANVLTF. The CDR3 nucleotides are TGCGCCAGCAGCCAAGGCGGGACAGTCTTTGGGGCCAACGTCCTGACTTTC.

This clonotype has at least ten counts. This CDR3 reads CASSHILAGGPRSYNEQFF. The CDR3 region has the DNA TGTGCCAGCAGCCACATACTAGCGGGAGGACCAAGGTCCTACAATGAGCAGTTCTTC. The V call is TRBV7-9, the J call TRBJ2-1; the match to TRBD2 covers 12 bases. The CDR3 is made up of 19 amino acids. J gave up 1 base and V 5 bases, and 12 bases lay outside the gene matches. Germline V gene data show CDR1 as SEHNR and CDR2 as FQNEAQ (reference sequence). Full variable domain (rest looked up from reference TRBV7-9 and TRBJ2-1): DTGVSQNPRHKITKRGQNVTFRCDPISEHNRLYWYRQTLGQGPEFLTYFQNEAQLEKSRLLSDRFSAERPKGSFSTLEIQRTEQGDSAMYLCASSHILAGGPRSYNEQFFGPGTRLTVL.

This clonotype has a count of ten or more. This chain uses TRBV12-3 or TRBV12-4 with TRBJ2-2; no definite D call. The CDR3 runs 13 residues. V was trimmed by 6 bases and J by 5 bases, leaving 10 bases between them. CDR3 bases: TGTGCCAGCAGCCCAACAGAAACCGGGGAGCTGTTTTTT. Encoded protein: CASSPTETGELFF.

This clonotype was counted at least ten times. The rearrangement uses TRBV28 and TRBJ2-1, with D unresolved. The CDR3 runs to 15 residues. V gave up 5 bases and J gave up 4 bases, with 15 bases separating them. Germline V lookup: CDR1 MDHEN, CDR2 SYDVKM. CDR3: CASSPRSGEYNEQFF. The CDR3 DNA sequence: TGTGCCAGCAGTCCGCGATCCGGAGAGTACAATGAGCAGTTCTTC.

The gene calls are TRBV20-1 and TRBJ2-1, with D perhaps matching TRBD2 (6 bases). CDR1 is DFQATT and CDR2 is SNEGSKA in the germline V gene (reference sequence). The germline V and J ends were trimmed by 2 bases and 0 bases, with 29 bases remaining between them. The CDR3 length is 21 residues. Written as DNA, the CDR3 is TGCAGTGCTAGACTTTGGGGCCGGGACTCTACCATAATCAGCTCCTACAATGAGCAGTTCTTC. Amino acids: CSARLWGRDSTIISSYNEQFF.

J is TRBJ2-1 and V is TRBV30; maybe TRBD2 (6 bases). The V end lost 2 bases, the J end lost 9 bases, and 20 bases lay between the germline ends. CDR3 length equals 15 residues. Germline V gives CDR1 GTSNPN, CDR2 SVGIG (reference sequence). The CDR3 coding sequence is TGTGCCTGGAGTTTTGAGCGGGTGAGGGTGGGTGAGCAGTTCTTC. Translating it yields CAWSFERVRVGEQFF. The full variable domain, with the rest looked up from reference TRBV30 and TRBJ2-1, is SQTIHQWPATLVQPVGSPLSLECTVEGTSNPNLYWYRQAAGRGLQLLFYSVGIGQISSEVPQNLSASRPQDRQFILSSKKLLLSDSGFYLCAWSFERVRVGEQFFGPGTRLTVL.